This T cell receptor (beta chain) came from a study of cytomegalovirus exposure and HLA in healthy donors (dated by TCRdb to 2016 to 2017). In the study overall: An earlier analysis of roughly 610 of the donors reported 250 to 350 Gb of sequence data and 95 million to 140 million unique TCR beta sequences obtained from about 180 million T cells. The aim of the study was to test whether cataloging public T cell receptors could identify signatures of past pathogen exposure. The later analysis used no new phenotypic data to find candidate immune exposures, relying instead on TCR beta sequences and their occurrence across donors. Along with the roughly 710-subject first cohort, a separate validation cohort of over a hundred different subjects was used. The study profiled the T cell repertoires of more than 500 subjects by immunosequencing and related them to cytomegalovirus serostatus. Every discovery cohort repertoire had been produced on one sequencing platform. In a later analysis, previously published TCR beta repertoires from 550 to 700 donors were re-analyzed and high-resolution HLA genotyping was added so that TCR occurrence patterns could be studied. Four to six DR-DQ haplotypes were handled as single units for association and clustering because linkage in the cohort was strong. Typing coverage varied by locus: about 629-630 donors for A, B, C, DRB1 and DQB1; under 550 for DQA1; approximately 570 for DPA1; roughly 470 for DPB1. Both class I and class II loci were covered by HLA typing, at four-digit resolution. Among approximately 370 genotyped donors of the cohort, an average of roughly 230,000 unique TCR beta nucleotide sequences was sequenced per donor, of which 15% to 20% were non-productive. The genetic ancestry cluster associated with self-reported Caucasian donors included over 80% of the approximately 410 genotyped donors. The study combined high-throughput TCR immunosequencing, statistical association of individual TCRs with disease status, and machine learning to predict cytomegalovirus infection status. An earlier analysis of several hundred of the donors applied high-throughput TCR beta sequencing to assess whether each TCR beta V gene segment acted as functional or pseudogenic. Genome-wide SNP genotypes for about 65% of the roughly 700 donors were used in a later genetic analysis, which treated that subset as a discovery cohort. Roughly 300 gigabases of sequencing data and tens of millions of unique TCR sequences were included in an early release covering several hundred HLA-typed donors. Donor age, sex, ethnicity and CMV serostatus were compiled together with the repertoire data.

The germline V gene provides CDR1 SGHVS and CDR2 FQNEAQ. From cysteine to phenylalanine, the CDR3 is 15 amino acids long. Kept here is only the CDR3 DNA, which spans 45 bases and is read in frame from base 1. At the junction V is shortened by 7 bases and J by 0 bases, with 13 bases in between. This clone showed up just a few times. Its antigen has not been determined. Per-nucleotide qualities are absent, and no much larger clonotype sits a single base away. The library was generated by the immunoSEQ multiplex PCR assay. For the multiplex PCR, a mixture combining 60 forward primers for TCR Vbeta segments and 13 reverse primers for TCR Jbeta segments was used. The CDR3 region of rearranged TCR beta genes was amplified from genomic DNA with a multiplex PCR assay. On the Illumina HiSeq System, the amplified TCR beta libraries were sequenced as 87-base-pair reads. As for the original processing: A later analysis tallied 80 million to 95 million unique TCR beta chains across the 700 or so repertoires, and around 10 million of those chains were shared by two or more donors. Raw reads were error-corrected and collapsed into unique sequences with a nearest-neighbor algorithm that merged closely related sequences to remove PCR and sequencing errors. CDR3 sequences were aligned to IMGT reference sequences to assign V, D and J gene segments. For a sequence to be retained, at least a six-nucleotide match to both a V gene segment and a J gene segment was required. Rearrangements were classified as productive when the CDR3 lacked stop codons and remained in frame with V and J, and all other rearrangements were classified as non-productive. CDR3 was defined by IMGT convention, running from the second conserved V-encoded cysteine to the conserved J-encoded phenylalanine. Sequences without an unambiguous match to a single V gene segment were excluded from the earlier analysis of 450 to 650 of the donors. In an earlier analysis of several hundred of the donors, V segments were called functional above 56.7% productive rearrangements and were called segregating when the between-donor standard deviation exceeded 5%. A statistical classification framework was built for diagnosing cytomegalovirus status from the catalog of TCR beta chain sequences. In a later analysis, TCR nucleotide sequences were compared against IMGT/GENE-DB human TR gene sequences so that V and J genes could be assigned. Using the TCRdist pipeline, a later analysis assigned CDR3 sequences along with most-parsimonious VDJ recombination scenarios. In a later analysis, each TCR beta chain was defined by its CDR3 amino acid sequence together with its V-gene family, and reads lacking a unique V-gene family were excluded. In a later analysis, approximately 590 highly shared, low-generation-probability nucleotide sequences were removed to address suspected cross-contamination and a sequencing artifact. A later analysis calculated a clonal expansion index for each public chain from normalized within-repertoire ranks of inferred template counts. In a later analysis, generation probabilities were computed using a VDJ recombination model fitted to out-of-frame rearrangements, and the results were checked against IGoR. In a later analysis, TCR-TCR, TCR-HLA and TCR-CMV co-occurrence was scored with hypergeometric tests, and a repertoire-size bias correction was applied to TCR pairs. To estimate false discovery rates, a later analysis permuted the HLA or CMV assignments 20 times. In a later analysis, co-occurring TCRs were grouped with DBSCAN, and TCRdist sequence similarity was added when clustering was performed within HLA-allele-positive subsets. For co-occurrence clustering, repertoires with fewer than 30,000 or more than 120,000 public chains were excluded, along with five repertoires with anomalous nucleotide sharing. TCRdb's version of the immuneACCESS table is confined to in-frame rearrangements and falls short of the full clone set. An unresolved V gene accounts for under half of the shortfall where checked; the remainder is of unknown origin. V and J calls and clone size are those listed in that table; D and trimming were worked out from the DNA. The sample data list around 120,000 clones, and approximately 84% of these were observed just once. 2.7% of the sample belongs to the ten largest clones.

The paper's findings and limits, for the study overall: Because some donors lacked HLA typing at each locus, the association tests relied only on the typed subset. In vitro tests confirmed that three of the cytomegalovirus-associated TCR beta chains recognize cytomegalovirus antigens. A later analysis reported that several top co-occurrence clusters appeared linked to parvovirus B19, influenza, CMV and Epstein-Barr virus. The cohort was sequenced for TCR beta chains only, and without alpha or paired-chain data the features that could be detected were limited. In a later analysis, some 17,000 TCR beta sequences were associated with specific HLA alleles at a false discovery rate of 0.05. Most CMV-associated TCR beta chains appeared to be HLA-restricted in a later analysis, and the HLA associations seemed to be driven largely by CMV exposure. An association between a missense DCLRE1C variant and V-gene and J-gene trimming of TCR beta chains was found in a later genetic analysis and replicated in an independent cohort. The sequencing pipeline was judged likely to have produced a cluster of highly shared sequence variants as a technical artifact. A total of around 150 TCR beta chains were listed by the study as associated with cytomegalovirus. Immune exposure information for the cohort was limited to CMV serostatus. The classifier was reported to diagnose cytomegalovirus status with high specificity and sensitivity in both the original and validation cohorts. A later analysis found that HLA-associated TCR beta chains were more clonally expanded and had lower generation probabilities than equally common non-associated chains. The earlier analysis of approximately 590 of the donors excluded seventeen rarely observed V segments, including chromosome 9 orphons, because counts were too low. A later genetic analysis reported fewer N-insertions in productive TCRs among donors in an Asian-associated ancestry cluster than the roughly 720-donor mean. Correlated functional status among segregating V segments might be attributable to linkage disequilibrium, but an unknown experimental factor could not be ruled out. The 87-base-pair reads could not distinguish some IMGT-functional V segments, including TRBV6-2 and TRBV6-3, so those segments were excluded. According to the authors, the approach could potentially be generalized to other disease states and immunological phenotypes. A further reported finding was that TCR beta sequences accurately predicted the HLA-A and HLA-B alleles for most subjects in the first cohort. Strong co-occurrence of HLA alleles, especially DR and DQ, made assigning TCR associations to individual alleles difficult. In an earlier analysis of 500 to 650 of the donors, most TCR beta V segments appeared in productive rearrangements about 87% or about 30% of the time, broadly matching IMGT annotations. Roughly uniform sequencing depth across donors was assumed in presence/absence analyses, although this assumption may not hold. According to a later analysis, TCR association rates differed among HLA loci, with DRB1 alleles showing the most associated TCRs and HLA-C alleles showing the fewest. While some public TCRs were present in many individuals, most TCR sequences turned up only very rarely across donors.

In total, around 600 healthy bone marrow donors made up the cohort. At the time of sampling, every cohort member was nominally healthy, though immune exposures that went unrecorded were likely present. The donor tested CMV seronegative, placing the donor among the 350 to 400 seronegative members of the cohort. Every donor gave a peripheral blood sample, and the peripheral blood mononuclear cells from that sample were used for TCR beta sequencing. The Qiagen DNeasy Blood Extraction Kit was used to extract genomic DNA from the blood cell samples. The chain is assembled from TRBV7-8 and TRBJ2-1; D gene: possibly TRBD1, on 6 matching bases. Sequenced sample: PBMCs. The TCR originated in a boy younger than 10 in good health and CMV-seronegative. The encoded CDR3 is CASTTRGLSYNEQFF. The DNA is as follows: TGTGCCAGCACCACCAGGGGTCTCTCCTACAATGAGCAGTTCTTC.